This T cell receptor beta chain was sequenced in a study of shared clonotypes between healthy human individuals. Points on this clone: Its antigen remains unknown.

In the original analysis: Junction-only sequences without quality scores were provided by ImmunoSEQ, so filtering was different. The protocol was immunoSEQ multiplex PCR, while the TCRdb copy is restricted to in-frame clones and leaves out a portion. That table supplies the V and J calls and clone size; D and trimming were determined from the DNA. The repertoire holds 550,000 to 700,000 clones, with more than 70% as singletons. Germline V gene data show CDR1 as SEHNR and CDR2 as FQNEAQ (reference sequence). The CDR3 consists of 13 residues. Trimming took 3 bases from V and 8 from J, leaving 10 bases between them. Study results and limitations: The four-donor shared clonotypes exceeded non-shared clonotypes in generation probability, with non-shared ones scoring lower. With a handful of donors compared, 4.5% to 6.5% of naive CD4 clonotypes were shared. Sorted-subset samples were not fully sequenced, rarefaction indicated.

The sequenced material came from memory CD4+ T cells sorted from blood. Specified subset: CD45RA-negative fraction. The chain combines TRBV7-9 with TRBJ1-4; the D gene is possibly TRBD1 (5 bases). The TCR originated in a woman aged 30 to 39 in good health. CDR3 sequence: CASSLGGEEKLFF. The CDR3 coding sequence is TGTGCCAGCAGCTTGGGAGGGGAGGAAAAACTGTTTTTT. The full variable domain, completed using reference TRBV7-9 and TRBJ1-4, is DTGVSQNPRHKITKRGQNVTFRCDPISEHNRLYWYRQTLGQGPEFLTYFQNEAQLEKSRLLSDRFSAERPKGSFSTLEIQRTEQGDSAMYLCASSLGGEEKLFFGSGTQLSVL.